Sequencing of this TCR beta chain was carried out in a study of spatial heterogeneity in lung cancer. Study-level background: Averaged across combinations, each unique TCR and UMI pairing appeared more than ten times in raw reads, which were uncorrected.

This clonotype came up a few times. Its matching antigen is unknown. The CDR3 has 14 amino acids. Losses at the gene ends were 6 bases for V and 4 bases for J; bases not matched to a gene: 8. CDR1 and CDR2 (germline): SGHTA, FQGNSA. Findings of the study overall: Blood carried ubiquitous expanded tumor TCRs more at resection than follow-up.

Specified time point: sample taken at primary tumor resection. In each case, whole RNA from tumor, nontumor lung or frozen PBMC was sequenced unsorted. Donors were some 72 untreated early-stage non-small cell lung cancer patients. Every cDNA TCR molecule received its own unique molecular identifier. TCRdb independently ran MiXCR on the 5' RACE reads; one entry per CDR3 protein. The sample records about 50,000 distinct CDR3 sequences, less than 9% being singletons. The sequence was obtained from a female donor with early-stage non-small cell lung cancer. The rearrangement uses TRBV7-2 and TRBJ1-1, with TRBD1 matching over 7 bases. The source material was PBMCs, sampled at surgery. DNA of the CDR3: TGTGCCAGCAGATTAACAGGGGCGACCACTGAAGCTTTCTTT. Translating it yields CASRLTGATTEAFF. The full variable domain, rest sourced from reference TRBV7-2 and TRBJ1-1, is GAGVSQSPSNKVTEKGKDVELRCDPISGHTALYWYRQSLGQGLEFLIYFQGNSAPDKSGLPSDRFSAERTGGSVSTLTIQRTQQEDSAVYLCASRLTGATTEAFFGQGTRLTVV.